This TCR beta chain derives from a study of control samples from healthy donors and cancer patients. TCRdb keeps only in-frame clones here, not all; method: immunoSEQ multiplex PCR. Counted here are approximately 160,000 clones, under 95% occurring once; the ten biggest clones make up around 1.3%. Germline CDR1 reads SGHRS; CDR2 reads YFSETQ. The CDR3 covers 14 residues. Trimming left V 0 bases short and J 5 bases short, with 8 bases between. This TCR derives from a woman in her late teens or twenties in good health. The source material was blood. The chain is built from TRBV5-1 and TRBJ1-4; D not certain. CDR3 nucleotides: TGCGCCAGCAGCTTGGCAGCGGGGAATGAAAAACTGTTTTTT. This encodes CASSLAAGNEKLFF. The full variable domain, with the rest looked up from reference TRBV5-1 and TRBJ1-4, is KAGVTQTPRYLIKTRGQQVTLSCSPISGHRSVSWYQQTPGQGLQFLFEYFSETQRNKGNFPGRFSGRQFSNSRSEMNVSTLELGDSALYLCASSLAAGNEKLFFGSGTQLSVL.